The 6 T cell receptor beta chains given below trace back to one sample, sequenced in a study of T-cell reconstitution after alpha-beta-depleted transplantation in children. Unique molecular identifiers featured in how the TCRbeta library was prepared. Each CDR3 protein is one row after TCRdb ran MiXCR on the PCR reads. The sample consists of approximately 47,000 distinct CDR3 sequences, 40% to 60% of them appearing once. The specimen was peripheral blood, collected before TCRalphabeta/CD19-depleted stem cell transplant. These receptors were collected from a boy under two years old with SCID, due to receive a stem cell transplant.

This chain connects TRBV5-5 to TRBJ2-7, with D uncertain. Germline V gene sequence: CDR1 SGHKS, CDR2 YYEKEE (reference sequence). The CDR3 is 15 amino acids. Trimming removed 3 bases from V and 0 bases from J, with 13 bases in between. CDR3 in amino acids: CASSSSPVRSYEQYF. In nucleotides, the CDR3 is TGTGCCAGCAGCTCCTCCCCGGTCCGCTCCTACGAGCAGTACTTC. Combining the CDR3 with reference TRBV5-5 and TRBJ2-7 gives the whole variable domain DAGVTQSPTHLIKTRGQQVTLRCSPISGHKSVSWYQQVLGQGPQFIFQYYEKEERGRGNFPDRFSARQFPNYSSELNVNALLLGDSALYLCASSSSPVRSYEQYFGPGTRLTVT.

This chain uses TRBV9 with TRBJ2-5, with TRBD1 identical over 7 bases. Germline CDR1 is SGDLS and CDR2 is YYNGEE. The CDR3 contains 16 residues. J gave up 7 bases and V 3 bases, and 15 bases lay outside the gene matches. The CDR3 protein is CASSAGGEGVMGTQYF. In nucleotides, the CDR3 is TGTGCCAGCAGCGCAGGGGGAGAGGGAGTAATGGGGACCCAGTACTTC.

This clonotype was recorded at least ten times. The chain recombines TRBV27 with TRBJ1-5; D is uncertain. From germline, CDR1 is MNHEY and CDR2 SMNVEV (reference sequence). Trimming shortened V by 3 bases and J by 2 bases, and 17 bases separated the two germline ends. The CDR3 covers 17 residues. The CDR3 sequence is CASSLTPPAVRNQPQHF. CDR3 bases: TGTGCCAGCAGTTTGACCCCACCCGCGGTACGCAATCAGCCCCAGCATTTT.

The chain joins TRBV11-2 to TRBJ2-3, with unresolved D. Trimming shortened V by 1 base and J by 5 bases, and 4 bases separated the two germline ends. CDR3 length equals 12 residues. Germline CDR1 and CDR2: SGHAT and FQNNGV. CDR3 in amino acids: CASSLAVDTQYF. CDR3 in DNA: TGTGCCAGCAGCTTAGCGGTAGATACGCAGTATTTT. Complete variable domain (other parts from reference TRBV11-2 and TRBJ2-3): EAGVAQSPRYKIIEKRQSVAFWCNPISGHATLYWYQQILGQGPKLLIQFQNNGVVDDSQLPKDRFSAERLKGVDSTLKIQPAKLEDSAVYLCASSLAVDTQYFGPGTRLTVL.

The chain recombines TRBV20-1 with TRBJ1-1; D gene ambiguous. Germline assignment: CDR1 DFQATT and CDR2 SNEGSKA (reference sequence). This CDR3 has 12 amino acids. The CDR3 DNA sequence: TGCAGCCGACGGAATGTGAACACTGAAGCTTTCTTT. Its protein is CSRRNVNTEAFF.

The DNA for the CDR3 is TGTGCCATCGGAGGACAGAGCACAGATACGCAGTATTTT. Its translation: CAIGGQSTDTQYF. J is TRBJ2-3 and V is TRBV10-3; possible D gene TRBD1, 6 bases. The CDR3 sequence is 13 residues long. Trimming removed 8 bases at V and 0 bases at J, with 9 bases between. Germline CDR1 ENHRY, CDR2 SYGVKD.